Listed below are T cell receptor beta chains from one sample, sequenced in a study of PD-L1 blockade in urothelial cancer. Assay: immunoSEQ multiplex PCR; the TCRdb copy retains only in-frame clones and omits some. The table shows about 79,000 clones, with around four fifths occurring only once. This material consisted of PBMCs, taken around atezolizumab (anti-PD-L1) treatment. These receptors were taken from a man in his forties or fifties with urothelial cancer. Both conserved end residues are part of each CDR3. The D gene is left open where the match is weak. The size of a clone is reported for some rows only, either as once, few or many, or as a class for expanded clones.

V	J	size	D	DNA	CDR3
TRBV28	TRBJ1-1	-	TRBD1	TGTGCCAGCAGTGACCTGGACAGGGGAGGCACTGAAGCTTTCTTT	CASSDLDRGGTEAFF
TRBV6-1	TRBJ2-3	-	TRBD1	TGTGCCAGCACCAAACAGGGGCGACATACGCAGTATTTT	CASTKQGRHTQYF
TRBV2	TRBJ2-3	-	-	TGTGCCAGCAGTGGACAGGATTTCGCAGATACGCAGTATTTT	CASSGQDFADTQYF
TRBV7-9	TRBJ1-5	-	-	TGTGCCAGCAGCTTAGGGGGAGGAGGCAGCAATCAGCCCCAGCATTTT	CASSLGGGGSNQPQHF
TRBV28	TRBJ1-2	-	-	TGTGCCAGCACGGGGACTCACTATGGCTACACCTTC	CASTGTHYGYTF
TRBV11-1	TRBJ2-2	-	TRBD2	TGTGCCAGCAGCTTACTACGGGGGGGGAGGGCCCCCGGGGAGCTGTTTTTT	CASSLLRGGRAPGELFF
TRBV28	TRBJ1-2	few	-	TGTGCCAGCACAGGGAACTTTGGCTACACCTTC	CASTGNFGYTF
TRBV7-2	TRBJ1-5	-	-	TGTGCCAGCAGCGCTGGCCCCAATCAGCCCCAGCATTTT	CASSAGPNQPQHF
TRBV5-4	TRBJ2-2	once	TRBD2	TGTGCCAGCAGCTCCCGGACTAGCGGGGTCGTGGCCGGGGAGCTGTTTTTT	CASSSRTSGVVAGELFF
TRBV2	TRBJ2-7	-	TRBD1	TGTGCCAGCAGGACCCGGACAGGGGCGTCCTACGAGCAGTACTTC	CASRTRTGASYEQYF
TRBV5-1	TRBJ1-6	-	-	TGCGCCAGCAGCCGTGCCGGTAGGGGTGATTCACCCCTCCACTTT	CASSRAGRGDSPLHF
TRBV5-1	TRBJ2-5	-	TRBD1	TGCGCCAGCAGCTTGGCGACAGGGGATTTGGAGACCCAGTACTTC	CASSLATGDLETQYF
TRBV29-1	TRBJ2-5	-	TRBD1	TGCAGCGTTGATCTTTTGGACAGGTCACAAGAGACCCAGTACTTC	CSVDLLDRSQETQYF
TRBV30	TRBJ1-1	-	TRBD1	TGTGCCTGGAGTCGGACAGGGGCGAGAACTGAAGCTTTCTTT	CAWSRTGARTEAFF
TRBV5-5	TRBJ2-7	-	-	TGTGCCAGCAGCTTGGGCACAGGGTGGTTCTCCTACGAGCAGTACTTC	CASSLGTGWFSYEQYF
TRBV5-4	TRBJ2-3	-	TRBD2	TGTGCCAGCAGCCCTAGAGCGGGAGGGCCCGGGAATACGCAGTATTTT	CASSPRAGGPGNTQYF
TRBV5-4	TRBJ2-7	-	TRBD2	TGTGCCAGCAGCCCCTTGGGCGGACTAGCGGACTTC	CASSPLGGLADF
TRBV25-1	TRBJ2-1	once	TRBD1	TGTGCCAGCAGTGACCCAGGACAGGTGCCTGGGCATGAGCAGTTCTTC	CASSDPGQVPGHEQFF
TRBV19	TRBJ2-2	-	TRBD1	TGTGCCAGTAGTAGAGGACAGGGGAACACCGGGGAGCTGTTTTTT	CASSRGQGNTGELFF
TRBV5-1	TRBJ2-2	once	-	TGCGCCAGCAGCTTGGCCTTCGGGGGGCGCGGCACCGGGGAGCTGTTTTTT	CASSLAFGGRGTGELFF
TRBV5-1	TRBJ1-5	few	-	TGCGCCAGCAGCCCGGAGCCGAGGGATCAGCCCCAGCATTTT	CASSPEPRDQPQHF
TRBV9	TRBJ2-7	-	TRBD2	TGTGCCAGCAGCGTAGGCGGGAGGGGACTAGCGGGAGGGTCGACCTACGAGCAGTACTTC	CASSVGGRGLAGGSTYEQYF